This T cell receptor (beta chain) was captured in a study of shared clonotypes between healthy human individuals. Study-wide findings and caveats: Specimens sampled were limited to blood, with tissue repertoires likely differing. For naive CD4 cells, roughly 5% of clonotypes were shared across a few donors.

In the case of this clone: Antigen: not known.

Some clones are missing from TCRdb's copy, which holds only in-frame ones; the method was immunoSEQ multiplex PCR. The table has about 2.1 million clones, 80% to 95% seen once. Germline CDR1 is LNHNV and CDR2 is YYDKDF (reference sequence). V lost 5 bases to trimming and J lost 4 bases; unmatched junction nucleotides: 8. The CDR3 contains 15 residues. CD45RO-negative, CCR7-positively selected cells formed the naive CD8 fraction, excluding terminally differentiated effector memory CD45RA+ cells. The chain has TRBV15 and TRBJ2-5; 9 nucleotides line up with TRBD2. The sequence was collected from a man between 18 and 29 years old in good health. Some clones in this sample may be carry-over from other donors' samples. Sequenced sample: naive CD8+ T cells from PBMCs. CDR3 amino acids: CATSGVAGVAETQYF. Written as DNA, the CDR3 is TGTGCCACCAGCGGAGTAGCGGGAGTCGCAGAGACCCAGTACTTC.